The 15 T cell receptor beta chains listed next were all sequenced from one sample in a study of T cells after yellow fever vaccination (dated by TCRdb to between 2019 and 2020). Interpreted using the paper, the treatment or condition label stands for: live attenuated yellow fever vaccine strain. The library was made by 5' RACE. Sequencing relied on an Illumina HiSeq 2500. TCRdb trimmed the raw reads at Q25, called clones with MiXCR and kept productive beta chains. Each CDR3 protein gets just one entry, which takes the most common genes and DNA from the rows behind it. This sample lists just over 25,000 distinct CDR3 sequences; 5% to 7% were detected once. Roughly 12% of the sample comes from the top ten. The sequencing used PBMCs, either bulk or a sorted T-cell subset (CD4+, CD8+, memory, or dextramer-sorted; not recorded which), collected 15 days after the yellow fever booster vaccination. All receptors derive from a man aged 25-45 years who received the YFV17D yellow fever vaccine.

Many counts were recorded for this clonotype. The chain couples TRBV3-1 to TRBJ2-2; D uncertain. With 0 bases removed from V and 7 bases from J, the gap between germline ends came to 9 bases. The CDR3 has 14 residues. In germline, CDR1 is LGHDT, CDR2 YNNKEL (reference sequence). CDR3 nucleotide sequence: TGTGCCAGCAGCCAAGATGGCCCGTTCGGGGAGCTGTTTTTT. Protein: CASSQDGPFGELFF.

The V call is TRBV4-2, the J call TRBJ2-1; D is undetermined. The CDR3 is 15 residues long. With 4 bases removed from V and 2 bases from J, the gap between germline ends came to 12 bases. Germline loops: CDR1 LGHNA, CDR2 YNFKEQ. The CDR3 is CASSPGPGTYNEQFF. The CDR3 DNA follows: TGTGCCAGCAGCCCCGGACCGGGCACCTACAATGAGCAGTTCTTC.

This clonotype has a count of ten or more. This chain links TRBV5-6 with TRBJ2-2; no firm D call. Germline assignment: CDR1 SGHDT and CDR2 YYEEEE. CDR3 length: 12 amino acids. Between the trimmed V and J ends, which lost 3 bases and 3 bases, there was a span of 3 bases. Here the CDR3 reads CASSSHTGELFF. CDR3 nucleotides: TGTGCCAGCAGCTCTCACACCGGGGAGCTGTTTTTT.

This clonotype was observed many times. CDR3 in DNA: TGTGCCAGCAGTCAAGGGGGGCTTGGCACAGATACGCAGTATTTT. Protein product: CASSQGGLGTDTQYF. This rearrangement joins TRBV6-4 to TRBJ2-3; TRBD1 or TRBD2 may be the D gene (6 bases each). Looked up from germline, CDR1 is MRHNA and CDR2 is SNTAGT. The CDR3 is 15 residues long. The V and J ends lost 5 bases and 1 base respectively, with 13 bases between them.

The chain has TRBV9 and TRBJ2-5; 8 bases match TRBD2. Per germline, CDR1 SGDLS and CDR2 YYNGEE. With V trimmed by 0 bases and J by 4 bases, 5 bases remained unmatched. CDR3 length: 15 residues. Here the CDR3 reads CASSVGLALGETQYF. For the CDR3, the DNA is TGTGCCAGCAGCGTAGGACTAGCGTTAGGAGAGACCCAGTACTTC.

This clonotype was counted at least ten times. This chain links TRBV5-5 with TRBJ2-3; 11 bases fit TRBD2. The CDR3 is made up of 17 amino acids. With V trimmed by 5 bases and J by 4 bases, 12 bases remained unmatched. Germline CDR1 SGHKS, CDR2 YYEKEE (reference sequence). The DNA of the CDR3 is TGTGCCAGCAGTTCTTCCGTACTAGCGGGAGTGGCAGATACGCAGTATTTT. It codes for CASSSSVLAGVADTQYF.

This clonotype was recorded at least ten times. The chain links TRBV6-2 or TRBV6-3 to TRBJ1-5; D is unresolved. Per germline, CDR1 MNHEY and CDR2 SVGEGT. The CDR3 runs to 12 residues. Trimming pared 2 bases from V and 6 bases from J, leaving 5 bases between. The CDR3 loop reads CASSYRSQPQHF. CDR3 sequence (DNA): TGTGCCAGCAGTTACCGGAGTCAGCCCCAGCATTTT.

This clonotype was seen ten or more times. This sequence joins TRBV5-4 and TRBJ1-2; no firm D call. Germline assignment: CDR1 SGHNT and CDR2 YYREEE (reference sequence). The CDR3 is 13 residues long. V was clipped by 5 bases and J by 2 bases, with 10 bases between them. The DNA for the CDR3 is TGTGCCAGCAGGGGGAACTGGAACTATGGCTACACCTTC. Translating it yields CASRGNWNYGYTF.

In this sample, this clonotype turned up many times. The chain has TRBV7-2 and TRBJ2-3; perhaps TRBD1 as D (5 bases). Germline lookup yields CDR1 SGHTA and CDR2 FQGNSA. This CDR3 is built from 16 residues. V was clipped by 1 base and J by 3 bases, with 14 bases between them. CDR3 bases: TGTGCCAGCAGCTTAGATGGGGCCGTGGGGACAGATACGCAGTATTTT. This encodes CASSLDGAVGTDTQYF.

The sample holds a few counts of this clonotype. The chain's CDR3 is CASSGQTSGSSYNEQFF. The DNA of the CDR3 is TGTGCCAGCAGTGGTCAGACTAGCGGGAGTTCCTACAATGAGCAGTTCTTC. The rearrangement joins TRBV28 to TRBJ2-1; 12 bases map to TRBD2. Trimming cost V 5 bases and J 1 base; bases outside gene matches: 6. Looked up from germline, CDR1 is MDHEN and CDR2 is SYDVKM. The CDR3 has 17 residues.

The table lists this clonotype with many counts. The CDR3 loop is CSVDLTSGTQYF. CDR3 coding DNA: TGCAGCGTTGACCTGACTAGCGGGACGCAGTATTTT. V usage is TRBV29-1 and J usage is TRBJ2-3, with 10 bases lining up with TRBD2. The V segment lost 3 bases and the J segment 9 bases; nucleotides outside the gene matches: 3. The CDR3 spans 12 residues. Looked up from germline, CDR1 is SQVTM and CDR2 is ANQGSEA.

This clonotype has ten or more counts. This chain's CDR3 is CASKSRGDTQYF. The CDR3 DNA is TGTGCCAGTAAGAGCAGGGGCGATACGCAGTATTTT. The chain joins TRBV19 to TRBJ2-3; a weak D match, TRBD1 (6 bases). The CDR3 is made up of 12 amino acids. V dropped 7 bases and J dropped 6 bases, with 11 bases sitting between them. Germline assignment: CDR1 LNHDA and CDR2 SQIVND (reference sequence). Filled out from reference TRBV19 and TRBJ2-3, the complete variable domain reads DGGITQSPKYLFRKEGQNVTLSCEQNLNHDAMYWYRQDPGQGLRLIYYSQIVNDFQKGDIAEGYSVSREKKESFPLTVTSAQKNPTAFYLCASKSRGDTQYFGPGTRLTVL.

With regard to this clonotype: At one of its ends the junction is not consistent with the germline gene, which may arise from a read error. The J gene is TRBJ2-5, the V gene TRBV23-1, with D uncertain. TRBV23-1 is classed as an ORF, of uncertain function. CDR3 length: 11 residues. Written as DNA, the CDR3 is TGTGCCAGCTGGCGCCGGAAGACCCAGTACTTC. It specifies CASWRRKTQYF.

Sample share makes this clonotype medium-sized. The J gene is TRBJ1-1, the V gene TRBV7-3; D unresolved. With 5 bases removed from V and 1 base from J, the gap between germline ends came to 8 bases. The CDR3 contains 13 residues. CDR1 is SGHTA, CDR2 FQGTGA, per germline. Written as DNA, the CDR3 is TGTGCCAGCAGCCCCGGGCAGAACACTGAAGCTTTCTTT. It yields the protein CASSPGQNTEAFF.

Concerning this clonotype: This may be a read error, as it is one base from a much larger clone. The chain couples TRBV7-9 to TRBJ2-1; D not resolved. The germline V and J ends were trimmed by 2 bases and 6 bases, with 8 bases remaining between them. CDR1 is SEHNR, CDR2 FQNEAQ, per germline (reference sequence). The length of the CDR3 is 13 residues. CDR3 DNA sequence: TGTGCCAGCAGCTTAATGGGGTGCAATGAGCAGTTCTTC. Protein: CASSLMGCNEQFF.